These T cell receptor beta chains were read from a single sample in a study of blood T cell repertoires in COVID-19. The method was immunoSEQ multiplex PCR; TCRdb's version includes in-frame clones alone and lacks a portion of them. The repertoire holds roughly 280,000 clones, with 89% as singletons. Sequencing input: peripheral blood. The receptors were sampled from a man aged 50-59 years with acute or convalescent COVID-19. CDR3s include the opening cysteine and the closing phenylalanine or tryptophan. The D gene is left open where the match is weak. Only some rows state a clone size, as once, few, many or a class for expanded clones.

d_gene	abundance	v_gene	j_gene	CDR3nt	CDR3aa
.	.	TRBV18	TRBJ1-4	TGTGCCAGCCCACCCGGGACAACGAATGAAAAACTGTTTTTT	CASPPGTTNEKLFF
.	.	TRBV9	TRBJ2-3	TGTGCCAGCAGCGTAGAGGGAGGAAGGACAGATACGCAGTATTTT	CASSVEGGRTDTQYF
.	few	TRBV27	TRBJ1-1	TGTGCCAGCAGTTCCAGGCCCCTAGGAGGTGAAGCTTTCTTT	CASSSRPLGGEAFF
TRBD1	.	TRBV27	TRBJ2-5	TGTGCCAGTTCGGACAGGGGGGACCCAAAGGAGACCCAGTACTTC	CASSDRGDPKETQYF
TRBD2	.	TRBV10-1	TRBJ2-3	TGCGCCAGCAGTGAAGATCTTCGGACTAGCGGTCTCACAGATACGCAGTATTTT	CASSEDLRTSGLTDTQYF
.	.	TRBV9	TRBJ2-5	TGTGCCAGCAGCAGCCGGACAGAACAAGAGACCCAGTACTTC	CASSSRTEQETQYF
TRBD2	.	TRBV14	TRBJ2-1	TGTGCCAGCAGCCTAGCGGGGAGCTCCTACAATGAGCAGTTCTTC	CASSLAGSSYNEQFF
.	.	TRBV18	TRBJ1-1	TGTGCCAGCTCACCAAGCGGGGGGGGTGTGGACACTGAAGCTTTCTTT	CASSPSGGGVDTEAFF
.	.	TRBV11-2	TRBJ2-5	TGTGCCAGCAGCCTCACTAAGTACGCGCGGGAGACCCAGTACTTC	CASSLTKYARETQYF
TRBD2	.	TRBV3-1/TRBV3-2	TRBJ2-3	TGTGCCAGCAAGGCCCCCCTCGGCCGGGAGGGTCGGACAGATACGCAGTATTTT	CASKAPLGREGRTDTQYF
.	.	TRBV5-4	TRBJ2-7	TGTGCCAGCAGCTGGACAGAAGCCTACGAGCAGTACTTC	CASSWTEAYEQYF
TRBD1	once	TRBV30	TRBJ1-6	TGTGCCTGGAAGCATCGGGACAGGACTAATTCACCCCTCCACTTT	CAWKHRDRTNSPLHF
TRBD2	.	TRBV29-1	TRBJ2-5	TGCAGCCTTAAAGAGCGGGGCGTTATCACCACAGAGACCCAGTACTTC	CSLKERGVITTETQYF
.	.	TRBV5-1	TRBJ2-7	TGCGCCAGCAGCTTGGAGGCTAGAAACGAGCAGTACTTC	CASSLEARNEQYF
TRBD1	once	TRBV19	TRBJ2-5	TGTGCCAGTAGTATCACCTGGGACAGGGTAGAGACCCAGTACTTC	CASSITWDRVETQYF
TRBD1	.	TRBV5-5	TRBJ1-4	TGTGCCAGCAGCGTTTCCGTGGACAGGGGGGGTGAAAAACTGTTTTTT	CASSVSVDRGGEKLFF
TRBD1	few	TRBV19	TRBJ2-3	TGTGCCACAGCCGGGACAGCTACCACAGATACGCAGTATTTT	CATAGTATTDTQYF
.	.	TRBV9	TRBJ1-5	TGTGCCAGCAGCGAGGGGGTCCGAGGTCAGCCCCAGCATTTT	CASSEGVRGQPQHF
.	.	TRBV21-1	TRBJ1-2	TGTGCCAGCAGCAAATCGGGTAACCCAGAGTTGCCTAACTATGGCTACACCTTC	CASSKSGNPELPNYGYTF
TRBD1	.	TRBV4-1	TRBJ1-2	TGCGCCAGCAGCCAAGATAGTCCTCGGACAGGGGGTCTTGGCTACACCTTC	CASSQDSPRTGGLGYTF
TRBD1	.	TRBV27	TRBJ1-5	TGTGCCAGCAGGGGACAGGGAGGCAATCAGCCCCAGCATTTT	CASRGQGGNQPQHF
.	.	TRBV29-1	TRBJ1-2	TGCAGCGTCAGAGGGCCCTACTATGGCTACACCTTC	CSVRGPYYGYTF
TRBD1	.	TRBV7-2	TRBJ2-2	TGTGCCAGCAGCCTTAGCCAAAGACAGGGGTACACCGGGGAGCTGTTTTTT	CASSLSQRQGYTGELFF
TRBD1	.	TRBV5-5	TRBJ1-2	TGTGCCAGCAGCCCGGAGGCAGGGGGTTTCTATGGCTACACCTTC	CASSPEAGGFYGYTF
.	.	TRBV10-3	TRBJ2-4	TGTGCCATCAGCGAGGGCCCAGAGGTTTACATTCAGTACTTC	CAISEGPEVYIQYF
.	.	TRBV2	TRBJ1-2	TGTGCCAGCAGTGGTGATGGGGGGAATGGCTACACCTTC	CASSGDGGNGYTF
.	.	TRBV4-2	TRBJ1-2	TGTGCCAGCAGCCGCCCAGGAGCAGGGGCCGCTAGCTATGGCTACACCTTC	CASSRPGAGAASYGYTF
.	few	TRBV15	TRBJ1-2	TGTGCCACCAGCGCCCAACAGGGTAACTATGGCTACACCTTC	CATSAQQGNYGYTF
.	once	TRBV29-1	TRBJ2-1	TGCAGCGTGTCCAGCGACGGGAATGAGCAGTTCTTC	CSVSSDGNEQFF
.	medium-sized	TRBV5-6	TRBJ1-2	TGTGCCAGCAGCTTGGCAAATAACTATGGCTACACCTTC	CASSLANNYGYTF
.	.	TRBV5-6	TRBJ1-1	TGTGCCTCCGCGAGGGGGGGCGCGGTCAGCACTGAAGCTTTCTTT	CASARGGAVSTEAFF
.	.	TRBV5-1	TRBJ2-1	TGCGCCAGCAGCCCAGACATTAGCAATGAGCAGTTCTTC	CASSPDISNEQFF
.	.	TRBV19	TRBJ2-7	TGTGCCAGTCAGAGGGGGGGACAGGATGGATCCTACGAGCAGTACTTC	CASQRGGQDGSYEQYF
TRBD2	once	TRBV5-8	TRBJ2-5	TGTGCCAGCAGCCTGGGACTAGCGGGGGGGCCGATCCTGGAGACCCAGTACTTC	CASSLGLAGGPILETQYF
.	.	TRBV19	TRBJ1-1	TGTGCCAGTATCGACCCTGGGGGGATGGCTTTCTTT	CASIDPGGMAFF
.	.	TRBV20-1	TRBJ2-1	TGCAGTGCTAGTATCAGTTCGGGAATCTACAATGAGCAGTTCTTC	CSASISSGIYNEQFF
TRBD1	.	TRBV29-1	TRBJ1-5	TGCAGCGCCGGACAGGGGGATCAGCCCCAGCATTTT	CSAGQGDQPQHF
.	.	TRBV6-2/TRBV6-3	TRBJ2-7	TGTGCCAGCAGTTATTCGAGCTCCTACGAGCAGTACTTC	CASSYSSSYEQYF
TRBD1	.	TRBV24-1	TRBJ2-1	TGTGCCACCGGCCGGACAGGGGGCAGTGAGCAGTTCTTC	CATGRTGGSEQFF
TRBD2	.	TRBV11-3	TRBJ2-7	TGTGCCAGCAGCCCAGCGGGGGATCGCTCCTACGAGCAGTACTTC	CASSPAGDRSYEQYF
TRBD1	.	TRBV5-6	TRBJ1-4	TGTGCCAGCAGCTTACCGGACAGGCCCCGCGAGCTGTTTTTT	CASSLPDRPRELFF
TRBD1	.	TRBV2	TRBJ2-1	TGTGCCAGCGAGGGGGCTCAGGCGACCCTATACAATGAGCAGTTCTTC	CASEGAQATLYNEQFF
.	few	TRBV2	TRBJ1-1	TGTGCCAGCAGTGAAGCAGGTGGGTCGGGGACTGAAGCTTTCTTT	CASSEAGGSGTEAFF
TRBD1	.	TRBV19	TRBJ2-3	TGTGCCAGTAGTATAGAGGGGACAGGGGTCGGCACAGATACGCAGTATTTT	CASSIEGTGVGTDTQYF